This is a list of T cell receptor beta chains from one sample in a study of identifying expanded T cells in peripheral blood. TCRdb keeps only in-frame clones here, not all; method: immunoSEQ multiplex PCR. The repertoire holds 70,000 to 95,000 clones, with approximately 90% as singletons. Sequencing input: blood. These receptors were obtained from a person aged 18 to 70 in good health. Each CDR3 is given with its conserved first and last residue. Each record gives: D gene, J gene, V gene, clone size, CDR3 DNA, CDR3 protein. The D gene is left open where the match is weak. Not every row has a clone size; where given, it reads once, few, many or a size class.

d_call: TRBD1; j_call: TRBJ1-4; v_call: TRBV30; clone_size: NA; cdr3_nt: TGTGCCTGGAGCAAGACAGGGATTAATGAAAAACTGTTTTTT; cdr3_aa: CAWSKTGINEKLFF
d_call: TRBD2; j_call: TRBJ2-5; v_call: TRBV14; clone_size: NA; cdr3_nt: TGTGCCAGCAGCCCTAGGCGGGGGGGCTTAGAGACCCAGTACTTC; cdr3_aa: CASSPRRGGLETQYF
d_call: TRBD1; j_call: TRBJ1-2; v_call: TRBV10-3; clone_size: NA; cdr3_nt: TGTGCCATCAGGGCGACAGGGTCGATTCTTGGCTACACCTTC; cdr3_aa: CAIRATGSILGYTF
d_call: NA; j_call: TRBJ2-6; v_call: TRBV7-6; clone_size: NA; cdr3_nt: TGTGCCAGCAGCTTATCCCCTGACTCGGCTGGGGCCAACGTCCTGACTTTC; cdr3_aa: CASSLSPDSAGANVLTF
d_call: NA; j_call: TRBJ2-2; v_call: TRBV5-1; clone_size: NA; cdr3_nt: TGCGCCAGCAGCTTGGTTGGGGACGGGGAGCTGTTTTTT; cdr3_aa: CASSLVGDGELFF
d_call: TRBD2; j_call: TRBJ2-3; v_call: TRBV5-1; clone_size: NA; cdr3_nt: TGCGCCAGCAGGCAACTAGCGGGAAACACAGATACGCAGTATTTT; cdr3_aa: CASRQLAGNTDTQYF
d_call: NA; j_call: TRBJ1-2; v_call: TRBV4-3; clone_size: NA; cdr3_nt: TGCGCCAGCAGCCAAGGTCTGCCTATGGCAGGGAATGGTTATGGCTACACCTTC; cdr3_aa: CASSQGLPMAGNGYGYTF
d_call: NA; j_call: TRBJ2-5; v_call: TRBV11-2; clone_size: NA; cdr3_nt: TGTGCCAGCAGCTTACAAGAGACCCAGTACTTC; cdr3_aa: CASSLQETQYF
d_call: NA; j_call: TRBJ2-3; v_call: TRBV7-9; clone_size: NA; cdr3_nt: TGTGCCAGCAGCTTAAAGTTCCCAGATACGCAGTATTTT; cdr3_aa: CASSLKFPDTQYF
d_call: TRBD1; j_call: TRBJ2-7; v_call: TRBV4-2; clone_size: NA; cdr3_nt: TGTGCCAGCAGCCAAGTCAGGGGGCAATACGAGCAGTACTTC; cdr3_aa: CASSQVRGQYEQYF
d_call: NA; j_call: TRBJ2-7; v_call: TRBV29-1; clone_size: once; cdr3_nt: TGCAGCGTTGAAGGCGGGAACTATCCACGGGAGCAGTACTTC; cdr3_aa: CSVEGGNYPREQYF
d_call: NA; j_call: TRBJ2-2; v_call: TRBV7-2; clone_size: once; cdr3_nt: TGTGCCAGCAGCCCGGCGATAAGGGCGGGGGCCAACAGGGAGCTGTTTTTT; cdr3_aa: CASSPAIRAGANRELFF
d_call: NA; j_call: TRBJ2-3; v_call: TRBV6-5; clone_size: NA; cdr3_nt: TGTGCCAGCAGAACTACAGTTGCAGATACGCAGTATTTT; cdr3_aa: CASRTTVADTQYF
d_call: NA; j_call: TRBJ1-5; v_call: TRBV2; clone_size: NA; cdr3_nt: TGTGCCAGCAGTGAAGAGACGGCGAAAGGGCCCCAGCATTTT; cdr3_aa: CASSEETAKGPQHF
d_call: TRBD2; j_call: TRBJ2-5; v_call: TRBV5-1; clone_size: NA; cdr3_nt: TGCGCCAGCACTCAGCGGGGGGACCAAGAGACCCAGTACTTC; cdr3_aa: CASTQRGDQETQYF
d_call: NA; j_call: TRBJ1-3; v_call: TRBV10-3; clone_size: once; cdr3_nt: TGTGCCATCAGTGAAGGTCCGGGGGGACTCTCTGGAAACACCATATATTTT; cdr3_aa: CAISEGPGGLSGNTIYF
d_call: TRBD1; j_call: TRBJ1-2; v_call: TRBV2; clone_size: NA; cdr3_nt: TGTGCCAGCAGTGATATTCAGGGACAGGGCCGATCTTATGGCTACACCTTC; cdr3_aa: CASSDIQGQGRSYGYTF
d_call: TRBD1; j_call: TRBJ1-2; v_call: TRBV5-1; clone_size: NA; cdr3_nt: TGCGCCAGCAGCGGGACAGCTAACTATGGCTACACCTTC; cdr3_aa: CASSGTANYGYTF
d_call: NA; j_call: TRBJ1-2; v_call: TRBV4-1; clone_size: NA; cdr3_nt: TGCGCCAGCAGCCAAGTGGTCGGGGGCTTCAACTATGGCTACACCTTC; cdr3_aa: CASSQVVGGFNYGYTF
d_call: NA; j_call: TRBJ2-2; v_call: TRBV5-1; clone_size: once; cdr3_nt: TGCGCCAGCAGCTTGACGAGCGGAAGCGGGGAGCTGTTTTTT; cdr3_aa: CASSLTSGSGELFF
d_call: TRBD1; j_call: TRBJ2-1; v_call: TRBV5-1; clone_size: once; cdr3_nt: TGCGCCAGCAGCTTACTTAAACCGCCGGGACAGGGTTTTGAGCAGTTCTTC; cdr3_aa: CASSLLKPPGQGFEQFF
d_call: NA; j_call: TRBJ1-2; v_call: TRBV18; clone_size: NA; cdr3_nt: TGTGCCAGCTCGCCAGGGGACAATAACTATGGCTACACCTTC; cdr3_aa: CASSPGDNNYGYTF
d_call: TRBD1; j_call: TRBJ1-4; v_call: TRBV6-1; clone_size: NA; cdr3_nt: TGTGCCAGCGCCGGAGGGACAGTTCCGAATGAAAAACTGTTTTTT; cdr3_aa: CASAGGTVPNEKLFF
d_call: TRBD1; j_call: TRBJ1-2; v_call: TRBV2; clone_size: NA; cdr3_nt: TGTGCCAGAAACCCCCTAGACCCCGGGACAGACTATGGCTACACCTTC; cdr3_aa: CARNPLDPGTDYGYTF
d_call: NA; j_call: TRBJ1-3; v_call: TRBV10-2; clone_size: NA; cdr3_nt: TGCGCCAGCAGTGTGGGTGCTGGAAACACCATATATTTT; cdr3_aa: CASSVGAGNTIYF
d_call: TRBD2; j_call: TRBJ2-7; v_call: TRBV28; clone_size: NA; cdr3_nt: TGTGCCAGCAGTTTAACCAAAGCGGGAGGGTTTATGGCAAACGAGCAGTACTTC; cdr3_aa: CASSLTKAGGFMANEQYF
d_call: NA; j_call: TRBJ2-7; v_call: TRBV2; clone_size: NA; cdr3_nt: TGTGCCAGCAGTCAGAAGGAGCAGTACTTC; cdr3_aa: CASSQKEQYF
d_call: NA; j_call: TRBJ2-7; v_call: TRBV15; clone_size: once; cdr3_nt: TGTGCCACCAGCTCCGACATGGGGGTGACGTACGAGCAGTACTTC; cdr3_aa: CATSSDMGVTYEQYF
d_call: NA; j_call: TRBJ2-3; v_call: TRBV7-8; clone_size: NA; cdr3_nt: TGTGCCAGCAGCTTAGGTCCCCTACCCCGGGGGGCACAGTATTTT; cdr3_aa: CASSLGPLPRGAQYF
d_call: NA; j_call: TRBJ2-7; v_call: TRBV27; clone_size: NA; cdr3_nt: TGTGCCAGCAGTCCCATTAGCTCCTACGAGCAGTACTTC; cdr3_aa: CASSPISSYEQYF
d_call: NA; j_call: TRBJ2-7; v_call: TRBV5-5; clone_size: NA; cdr3_nt: TGTGCCAGCAGCTTGGTTGGGTCGGGTGCCTCAGAGCAGTACTTC; cdr3_aa: CASSLVGSGASEQYF
d_call: NA; j_call: TRBJ2-7; v_call: TRBV5-4; clone_size: NA; cdr3_nt: TGTGCCAGCAGCTTGGACCCTTTGGGATCCTACGAGCAGTACTTC; cdr3_aa: CASSLDPLGSYEQYF
d_call: NA; j_call: TRBJ1-1; v_call: TRBV15; clone_size: NA; cdr3_nt: TGTGCCACCAGCAGAGATCTAGCGGAGAACACTGAAGCTTTCTTT; cdr3_aa: CATSRDLAENTEAFF
d_call: NA; j_call: TRBJ2-7; v_call: TRBV5-6; clone_size: NA; cdr3_nt: TGTGCCAGCAGCTTGCGGACAACCCGAACGAACTACGAGCAGTACTTC; cdr3_aa: CASSLRTTRTNYEQYF
d_call: NA; j_call: TRBJ1-5; v_call: TRBV6-5; clone_size: NA; cdr3_nt: TGTGCCAGCAGTTACGGCTGGATCATGGACAATCAGCCCCAGCATTTT; cdr3_aa: CASSYGWIMDNQPQHF
d_call: TRBD1; j_call: TRBJ2-2; v_call: TRBV5-1; clone_size: NA; cdr3_nt: TGCGCCAGCAGCTTCCAACAGGGGGCGGGCACCGGGGAGCTGTTTTTT; cdr3_aa: CASSFQQGAGTGELFF
d_call: NA; j_call: TRBJ2-2; v_call: TRBV11-3; clone_size: NA; cdr3_nt: TGTGCCAGCAGCTGGGCAACCGGGGAGCTGTTTTTT; cdr3_aa: CASSWATGELFF
d_call: NA; j_call: TRBJ2-5; v_call: TRBV5-1; clone_size: NA; cdr3_nt: TGCGCCAGCAGCTTGGCCGGGATTGGAGAGACCCAGTACTTC; cdr3_aa: CASSLAGIGETQYF
d_call: NA; j_call: TRBJ1-3; v_call: TRBV29-1; clone_size: NA; cdr3_nt: TGCAGTGCAGGGTCGGCTGGAAACACCATATATTTT; cdr3_aa: CSAGSAGNTIYF
d_call: TRBD1; j_call: TRBJ1-3; v_call: TRBV6-6; clone_size: NA; cdr3_nt: TGTGCCAGCACCACCAACAGGGGGCTAATTCAGACCATATATTTT; cdr3_aa: CASTTNRGLIQTIYF
d_call: TRBD2; j_call: TRBJ2-1; v_call: TRBV19; clone_size: NA; cdr3_nt: TGTGCCAGTAGGCGGGGGGTCTACAATGAGCAGTTCTTC; cdr3_aa: CASRRGVYNEQFF
d_call: NA; j_call: TRBJ1-2; v_call: TRBV19; clone_size: NA; cdr3_nt: TGTGCCAGTAGTATTGCGGGCGCTGGGTATGGCTACACCTTC; cdr3_aa: CASSIAGAGYGYTF
d_call: TRBD1; j_call: TRBJ2-1; v_call: TRBV19; clone_size: NA; cdr3_nt: TGTGCCAGTAGTTCCGACAGGGGCTCGTGGAATGAGCAGTTCTTC; cdr3_aa: CASSSDRGSWNEQFF
d_call: TRBD1; j_call: TRBJ1-1; v_call: TRBV5-5; clone_size: once; cdr3_nt: TGTGCCAGCAGCTTCGGACAGGGTATCAGGACTGAAGCTTTCTTT; cdr3_aa: CASSFGQGIRTEAFF
d_call: TRBD2; j_call: TRBJ2-1; v_call: TRBV10-3; clone_size: NA; cdr3_nt: TGTGCCACAGAGCGGGAGGGAGGCAATGAGCAGTTCTTC; cdr3_aa: CATEREGGNEQFF
d_call: NA; j_call: TRBJ2-1; v_call: TRBV14; clone_size: NA; cdr3_nt: TGTGCCAGCAGCCAAGATACCGGAGGTGGCACCTACAATGAGCAGTTCTTC; cdr3_aa: CASSQDTGGGTYNEQFF
d_call: NA; j_call: TRBJ2-1; v_call: TRBV28; clone_size: NA; cdr3_nt: TGTGCCAGCGGAAGGACTGTCTCCTACAATGAGCAGTTCTTC; cdr3_aa: CASGRTVSYNEQFF
d_call: NA; j_call: TRBJ2-7; v_call: TRBV28; clone_size: few; cdr3_nt: TGTGCCTCCTCCGAGACAGGGGATGTGGGACGCCGGGGGGGCGAGCAGTACTTC; cdr3_aa: CASSETGDVGRRGGEQYF
d_call: NA; j_call: TRBJ1-6; v_call: TRBV7-2; clone_size: NA; cdr3_nt: TGTGCCAGCAGCTTAGCTTTACCGGGACCCAATTCACCCCTCCACTTT; cdr3_aa: CASSLALPGPNSPLHF
d_call: NA; j_call: TRBJ1-1; v_call: TRBV27; clone_size: NA; cdr3_nt: TGTGCCAGCAGTTCTCGACGGGACACTGAAGCTTTCTTT; cdr3_aa: CASSSRRDTEAFF
d_call: NA; j_call: TRBJ1-2; v_call: TRBV2; clone_size: once; cdr3_nt: TGTGCCAGCAGTGCGGGCAGGGAGCTTTATGGCTACACCTTC; cdr3_aa: CASSAGRELYGYTF
d_call: NA; j_call: TRBJ1-1; v_call: TRBV30; clone_size: few; cdr3_nt: TGTGCCTGGAGTGTGCGGGTGAGCACTGAAGCTTTCTTT; cdr3_aa: CAWSVRVSTEAFF
d_call: NA; j_call: TRBJ1-1; v_call: TRBV28; clone_size: NA; cdr3_nt: TGTGCCAGCACTGCTAAGGTGACTGAAGCTTTCTTT; cdr3_aa: CASTAKVTEAFF
d_call: NA; j_call: TRBJ2-3; v_call: TRBV2; clone_size: NA; cdr3_nt: TGTGCCAGCAGGGACCCAGATACGCAGTATTTT; cdr3_aa: CASRDPDTQYF
d_call: NA; j_call: TRBJ2-7; v_call: TRBV28; clone_size: NA; cdr3_nt: TGTGCCAGCAGTTCCCTGGACTCTCCCTACGAGCAGTACTTC; cdr3_aa: CASSSLDSPYEQYF
d_call: TRBD1; j_call: TRBJ1-5; v_call: TRBV28; clone_size: NA; cdr3_nt: TGTGCCAGTCTCAAGGCGGGACAGGCGATCAATCAGCCCCAGCATTTT; cdr3_aa: CASLKAGQAINQPQHF
d_call: NA; j_call: TRBJ2-5; v_call: TRBV25-1; clone_size: NA; cdr3_nt: TGTGCCAGCAGTGACGCGGGCTGGAGATCAGAGACCCAGTACTTC; cdr3_aa: CASSDAGWRSETQYF